A single sample is the source of the 28 T cell receptor beta chains below, sequenced in a study of read filtering for tumor transcriptome and immune sequencing. From about 400 ng of RNA, a library with molecular barcoded alpha/delta and beta/gamma adaptors was made. One entry per CDR3 protein, called by TCRdb with MiXCR from the reads. This sample carries around 26,000 distinct CDR3 sequences, over 13% of them seen once, and the ten largest clones take about 41%. Sample: a population of CD138-negative cells sorted from bone marrow. The receptors here all came from a donor at least 40 years old with multiple myeloma.

In its sample, this clonotype was seen many times. DNA of the CDR3: TGTGCCAGCAGCTTAGGGGACAGGGTGCAGTTCTTC. Translating gives CASSLGDRVQFF. J is TRBJ2-1 and V is TRBV11-2; 9 bases fit TRBD1. V dropped 1 base and J dropped 12; count of bases not matched to a gene: 1. CDR1 is SGHAT, CDR2 FQNNGV, per germline. The CDR3 has 12 residues.

This clonotype was detected many times. This sequence joins TRBV11-2 and TRBJ2-3; 10 positions match TRBD2. The CDR3 totals 15 residues. Losses at the gene ends were 3 bases for V and 1 base for J; bases not matched to a gene: 1. From germline, CDR1 is SGHAT and CDR2 FQNNGV. The CDR3 DNA reads as TGTGCCAGCAGCTTCGGACTAGCGGGCACAGATACGCAGTATTTT. It translates to CASSFGLAGTDTQYF.

The CDR3, as DNA: TGTGCCAGCAGCCATCTCTATGACGGCCACTCCTACGAGCAGTACTTC. As protein: CASSHLYDGHSYEQYF. The genes are TRBV3-1 and TRBJ2-7; D unclear. Germline assignment: CDR1 LGHDT and CDR2 YNNKEL (reference sequence). This CDR3 region has 16 residues. Trimming removed 3 bases from V and 0 bases from J, with 15 bases in between.

In regard to this clonotype: This may stem from a read error, because a much larger clone lies one nucleotide away. V gene TRBV28 combines with J gene TRBJ2-6; TRBD1 might be the D (5 bases). Germline V gene sequence: CDR1 MDHEN, CDR2 SYDVKM. The CDR3 runs 15 residues. In DNA, the CDR3 is TGTGCCAGCGGTTTAGGGGCAGCAGGGGCCAACGTCCTGACTTTC. It codes for CASGLGAAGANVLTF.

This clonotype was observed at least ten times. V usage is TRBV7-6 and J usage is TRBJ2-5; D not certain. Trimming removed 1 base at V and 4 bases at J, with 10 bases between. Germline CDR1 SGHVS, CDR2 FNYEAQ. There are 14 residues in the CDR3. The CDR3, as DNA: TGTGCCAGCAGCTTAGACTGGGTAGGAGAGACCCAGTACTTC. Encoded protein: CASSLDWVGETQYF.

This clonotype was counted many times. This chain links TRBV5-1 with TRBJ2-1, with TRBD2 matching 12 bases. The CDR3 sequence is 17 residues long. The V and J ends lost 2 bases and 8 bases, in that order; junction bases with no gene match: 11. Germline CDR1 reads SGHRS; CDR2 reads YFSETQ. The CDR3 protein is CASSLSLGRLAGDEQFF. In nucleotides, the CDR3 is TGCGCCAGCAGCTTATCACTTGGCAGACTAGCGGGAGATGAGCAGTTCTTC.

The sample holds many counts of this clonotype. The rearrangement joins TRBV4-1 to TRBJ2-1, with D unclear. Trimming stripped 4 bases from V and 8 bases from J, with 9 bases between. CDR1 is MGHRA, CDR2 YSYEKL, per germline. There are 12 residues in the CDR3. Here the CDR3 DNA reads TGCGCCAGCAGCCGAAGCGTTGATGAGCAGTTCTTC. Protein: CASSRSVDEQFF.

Note on this clonotype: This may arise from a read error, as a much more abundant clone is one base away. V is TRBV5-1 and J is TRBJ1-1; TRBD1 is a possible D gene (5 bases). V was cut by 6 bases and J by 7 bases, with 16 bases left in between. This CDR3 has 13 residues. In germline, CDR1 is SGHRS, CDR2 YFSETQ. The CDR3 nucleotides are TGCGCCAGCAAAGGCCGGGGCCCCCATGAAGCTTTCTTT. Its translation is CASKGRGPHEAFF.

J is TRBJ2-7 and V is TRBV5-1; 8 positions match TRBD1. The germline V gene encodes CDR1 SGHRS and CDR2 YFSETQ. The V and J ends lost 5 bases and 2 bases, in that order; junction bases with no gene match: 6. This CDR3 comprises 14 residues. The CDR3 DNA is TGCGCCAGCAGGTCTCCGGGACAGGCCTACGAGCAGTACTTC. Its translation: CASRSPGQAYEQYF.

This clonotype was detected many times. The chain combines TRBV2 with TRBJ2-2, with 9 bases that match TRBD1. This CDR3 comprises 15 residues. J lost 6 bases, V lost 6 bases, and 8 bases had no gene match. Germline lookup yields CDR1 SNHLY and CDR2 FYNNEI. The CDR3 DNA follows: TGTGCCAGCAGGGGGGGACAGGGCAAGTCCGGGGAGCTGTTTTTT. Protein: CASRGGQGKSGELFF.

This clonotype was picked up many times. V gene TRBV7-2 combines with J gene TRBJ2-2; 9 bases are shared with TRBD2. This CDR3 is 16 amino acids long. CDR1 SGHTA and CDR2 FQGNSA come from the germline V gene. J lost 6 bases, V lost 3 bases, and 8 bases had no gene match. The CDR3 DNA sequence: TGTGCCAGCAGCTTTTTAGGACTAGCGTTCCCCGGGGAGCTGTTTTTT. This translates into CASSFLGLAFPGELFF.

As to this clonotype: A read error may be the cause here, since a much bigger clone is one base away. CDR3 loop: CASSYSIAGGLIVQFF. CDR3 nucleotides: TGTGCCAGCAGTTACTCTATAGCGGGAGGGTTAATTGTGCAGTTCTTC. V gene TRBV6-2 or TRBV6-3 combines with J gene TRBJ2-1, with 11 bases identical to TRBD2. CDR1 MNHEY and CDR2 SVGEGT come from the germline V gene. The CDR3 spans 16 residues. V trimming: 0 bases; J trimming: 12 bases; junction bases outside the gene matches: 10.

Note on this clonotype: A read error likely explains this, since a far larger clone differs by one base. The rearrangement uses TRBV7-6 and TRBJ1-1; 8 nucleotides line up with TRBD1. CDR1 is SGHVS and CDR2 is FNYEAQ in the germline V gene. The CDR3 totals 13 residues. DNA of the CDR3: TGTGCCAGCAGCAAAACAGGGGGAACTGGAGCTTTCTTT. Protein sequence: CASSKTGGTGAFF. Full variable domain (missing parts from reference TRBV7-6 and TRBJ1-1): GAGVSQSPRYKVTKRGQDVALRCDPISGHVSLYWYRQALGQGPEFLTYFNYEAQQDKSGLPNDRFSAERPEGSISTLTIQRTEQRDSAMYRCASSKTGGTGAFFGQGTRLTVV.

This clonotype was recorded many times. This chain joins TRBV7-2 and TRBJ2-7; TRBD1 matches 8 bases. The V gene's germline CDR1 is SGHTA and CDR2 FQGNSA. The CDR3 runs to 18 residues. V lost 0 bases, J lost 3 bases, and 13 bases stayed unmatched. The CDR3 spells CASSLALYGQGLGYEQYF. CDR3 bases: TGTGCCAGCAGCTTAGCGCTATATGGACAGGGTCTGGGCTACGAGCAGTACTTC.

The table lists this clonotype with a count of one. With a much larger clone just one base away, this may be a read error. This chain connects TRBV29-1 to TRBJ2-5, with 7 bases identical to TRBD1. The CDR3 is 14 amino acids. Germline-derived CDR1 and CDR2 are SQVTM and ANQGSEA. This CDR3 reads CSARDSALQETRYF. The CDR3 DNA sequence: TGCAGCGCCCGGGACAGCGCACTTCAAGAGACCCGGTACTTC. Full variable domain (outside the CDR3, taken from reference TRBV29-1 and TRBJ2-5): SAVISQKPSRDICQRGTSLTIQCQVDSQVTMMFWYRQQPGQSLTLIATANQGSEATYESGFVIDKFPISRPNLTFSTLTVSNMSPEDSSIYLCSARDSALQETRYFGPGTRLLVL.

This clonotype has at least ten counts. The chain joins TRBV15 to TRBJ2-1; 8 bases are shared with TRBD1. V lost 8 bases, J lost 1 base, and 7 bases stayed unmatched. Germline CDR1 and CDR2: LNHNV and YYDKDF (reference sequence). The CDR3 covers 15 residues. This CDR3 is CATYVQGVSYNEQFF. The CDR3 region has the DNA TGTGCCACCTACGTACAGGGGGTTTCCTACAATGAGCAGTTCTTC.

This clonotype showed up many times. V and J are TRBV4-1 and TRBJ2-2; D remains ambiguous. The CDR3 has 13 amino acids. Trimming took off 1 base at V and 6 bases at J, with 6 bases between the two ends. Germline loops: CDR1 MGHRA, CDR2 YSYEKL. The CDR3 region has the DNA TGCGCCAGCAGCCAAGGAACAGCCGGGGAGCTGTTTTTT. It specifies CASSQGTAGELFF.

As to this clonotype: With only one base between it and a far larger clone, this is likely a read error. The chain is built from TRBV7-9 and TRBJ2-1, with D perhaps matching TRBD2 (7 bases). Germline assignment: CDR1 SEHNR and CDR2 FQNEAQ (reference sequence). This CDR3 is 16 amino acids long. This CDR3 reads CASSSLTGGSYNERFF. The CDR3 DNA sequence: TGTGCCAGCAGCTCCTTGACGGGGGGCTCCTACAATGAGCGGTTCTTC.

The J gene is TRBJ2-5, the V gene TRBV15, with 7 bases fitting TRBD1. CDR1 is LNHNV, CDR2 YYDKDF, per germline (reference sequence). The CDR3 extends over 15 amino acids. With 5 bases clipped from V and 11 bases from J, the junction kept 17 bases outside the gene matches. The CDR3 reads CATSYSTGEGESQYF. CDR3 nucleotides: TGTGCCACCAGCTACAGCACAGGGGAAGGAGAGTCTCAGTACTTC.

This clonotype was observed many times. V usage is TRBV18 and J usage is TRBJ2-7; D unclear. Germline V gives CDR1 KGHSH, CDR2 LQKENI. This CDR3 region has 14 residues. Trimming cost V 0 bases and J 1 base, with 7 bases left between them. The CDR3 reads CASSPPAPSYEQYF. The DNA of the CDR3 is TGTGCCAGCTCACCACCGGCCCCTTCCTACGAGCAGTACTTC.

The count of this clonotype is one. This sequence joins TRBV23-1 and TRBJ2-7; TRBD2 might be the D (7 bases). TRBV23-1 qualifies as an ORF whose function is uncertain. Trimming took off 0 bases at V and 1 base at J, with 19 bases between the two ends. The CDR3 has 18 residues. The CDR3 sequence is CASSQSGGLSHTSYEQYF. In DNA, the CDR3 is TGCGCCAGCAGTCAATCGGGGGGGCTCAGCCACACTTCCTACGAGCAGTACTTC.

In this sample, this clonotype turned up many times. The rearrangement joins TRBV11-2 to TRBJ2-1; weak D call: TRBD2 (5 bases). Trimming removed 7 bases at V and 2 bases at J, with 15 bases between. The V gene's germline CDR1 is SGHAT and CDR2 FQNNGV. The CDR3 loop spans 15 amino acids. CDR3 nucleotide sequence: TGTGCCAGCAAAAGGATGCGGACTCCCTACAATGAGCAGTTCTTC. It is translated as CASKRMRTPYNEQFF.

This clonotype was seen repeatedly, ten times or more. The chain joins TRBV11-2 to TRBJ2-6; D remains ambiguous. The CDR3 has 14 residues. The germline V gene has CDR1 SGHAT and CDR2 FQNNGV. V lost 8 bases to trimming and J lost 1 base, with 9 bases between them. The CDR3 DNA follows: TGTGCCAGCGGTACCTATTCTGGGGCCAACGTCCTGACTTTC. Translating it yields CASGTYSGANVLTF.

This clonotype was counted between two and nine times. It differs at one base from a far larger clone, so likely a read error. The chain uses TRBV3-2 and TRBJ2-2. TRBV3-2 counts as a pseudogene. This CDR3 contains 14 residues. CDR3 in amino acids: CANSQESHTGELFF. The CDR3 DNA sequence: TGTGCCAACAGCCAAGAATCCCACACCGGGGAGCTGTTTTTT.

The chain joins TRBV7-2 to TRBJ1-2; 8 nucleotides match TRBD1. Germline CDR1 is SGHTA and CDR2 is FQGNSA. Germline trimming cut 3 bases from V and 4 bases from J; bases unmatched to any gene: 4. The CDR3 is 14 residues long. As DNA, the CDR3 is TGTGCCAGCAGCTTGTACGACAGGGGCTATGGCTACACCTTC. Its protein is CASSLYDRGYGYTF.

Many counts were recorded for this clonotype. This chain links TRBV19 with TRBJ2-7; 7 bases are a match to TRBD1. The CDR3 spans 14 residues. Germline-derived CDR1 and CDR2 are LNHDA and SQIVND (reference sequence). V gave up 5 bases and J gave up 2 bases; unmatched junction bases: 6. The CDR3 protein is CASSRPGQPYEQYF. CDR3 DNA sequence: TGTGCCAGTAGTCGACCGGGACAGCCCTACGAGCAGTACTTC.

The table lists this clonotype with many counts. This sequence joins TRBV2 and TRBJ2-1; D not resolved. Germline-derived CDR1 and CDR2 are SNHLY and FYNNEI. This CDR3 region has 13 residues. V lost 6 bases and J 0 bases, leaving 6 bases between the germline ends. The CDR3 reads CASRTVSYNEQFF. CDR3 DNA: TGTGCCAGCAGGACGGTCTCCTACAATGAGCAGTTCTTC.

This clonotype showed up just once. At one boundary the junction diverges from the germline segment, which might be a read error. The CDR3, as DNA: TGTGCCAGCAGTTTGGTCCCCACGGCGGGAGGTGGCTACGAGCAGTACTTC. It specifies CASSLVPTAGGGYEQYF. This chain joins TRBV5-5 and TRBJ2-7; 8 positions match TRBD2. The CDR3 loop spans 17 amino acids. Germline V gene sequence: CDR1 SGHKS, CDR2 YYEKEE (reference sequence).